One sample yielded the 20 T cell receptor beta chains listed below, sequenced in a study of blood T cell repertoires in COVID-19 (dated by TCRdb to between 2020 and 2021). Library preparation was by the immunoSEQ multiplex PCR assay. Imported from immuneACCESS, the table was reduced by TCRdb to in-frame sequences with V and J called. These copies leave out some clones; in studies compared against another copy, an unresolved V gene accounts for under half, and the cause of the remainder is not known. The sample contains over 100,000 clones, roughly 84% of them found a single time. Jointly, the top ten make up around 4.2% of the sample. What was sequenced was PBMCs or T cells enriched from blood (not recorded which). The receptors derive from a woman in her twenties or thirties who had recovered from COVID-19.

This sequence joins TRBV7-6 and TRBJ2-3, with TRBD2 matching over 8 bases. V trimming: 2 bases; J trimming: 5 bases; junction bases outside the gene matches: 0. Germline CDR1 is SGHVS and CDR2 is FNYEAQ. CDR3 length: 13 amino acids. The CDR3 coding sequence is TGTGCCAGCAGCTTACTAGCGGGAGATACGCAGTATTTT. It yields the protein CASSLLAGDTQYF.

V is TRBV30 and J is TRBJ1-1; possibly TRBD1 for D (5 bases). The ends were cut back, 2 bases at V and 1 base at J, with 11 bases in the middle. Looked up from germline, CDR1 is GTSNPN and CDR2 is SVGIG (reference sequence). This CDR3 spans 14 amino acids. This chain's CDR3 is CAWSPGHSNTEAFF. Written as DNA, the CDR3 is TGTGCCTGGAGTCCTGGACATTCGAACACTGAAGCTTTCTTT.

The rearrangement uses TRBV28 and TRBJ2-7, with TRBD1 matching over 7 bases. CDR1 and CDR2 from the germline V gene are MDHEN and SYDVKM. The CDR3 runs 14 residues. V was clipped by 5 bases and J by 4 bases; unmatched bases: 8. The CDR3 region is CASSPRQGRYEQYF. The CDR3 DNA is TGTGCCAGCAGTCCTCGACAGGGACGTTACGAGCAGTACTTC.

CDR3 in amino acids: CAISQGGSTNYGYTF. The CDR3 region has the DNA TGTGCCATCAGCCAGGGTGGATCGACTAACTATGGCTACACCTTC. The chain links TRBV10-3 to TRBJ1-2; perhaps TRBD1 as D (5 bases). The CDR3 is 15 amino acids. Germline assignment: CDR1 ENHRY and CDR2 SYGVKD. V lost 6 bases and J lost 0, with 14 bases in between.

The chain is built from TRBV12-3 or TRBV12-4 and TRBJ1-5, with 7 nucleotides matching TRBD1. V trimming: 5 bases; J trimming: 7 bases; junction bases outside the gene matches: 5. The CDR3 has 13 amino acids. CDR3 coding DNA: TGTGCCAGCAGTGGCAGGGGGTGGCAGCCCCAGCATTTT. The encoded protein is CASSGRGWQPQHF.

The chain uses TRBV9 and TRBJ2-3, with 10 bases identical to TRBD2. The CDR3 covers 17 residues. V shed 4 bases and J 4 bases; nucleotides not matched to a gene: 12. Germline CDR1 and CDR2: SGDLS and YYNGEE. The CDR3 sequence is CASSSRGLAGVSDTQYF. DNA for the CDR3: TGTGCCAGCAGCTCCCGGGGGCTAGCGGGAGTTTCAGATACGCAGTATTTT.

Here the CDR3 reads CATSRDRGATEAFF. The DNA of the CDR3 is TGTGCCACCAGCAGAGACCGGGGAGCCACTGAAGCTTTCTTT. The chain employs TRBV15 and TRBJ1-1; D call uncertain. CDR3 length: 14 amino acids. Germline-derived CDR1 and CDR2 are LNHNV and YYDKDF (reference sequence). V was pared by 0 bases and J by 4 bases, with 9 bases between.

The chain links TRBV6-5 to TRBJ2-5; 7 bases map to TRBD2. This CDR3 is built from 11 residues. CDR1 and CDR2 (germline): MNHEY, SVGAGI. V lost 6 bases and J lost 5; bases outside the gene matches: 0. As DNA, the CDR3 is TGTGCCAGCAGGGGGGGGGAGACCCAGTACTTC. It encodes CASRGGETQYF.

This chain joins TRBV5-5 and TRBJ1-6; 10 nucleotides match TRBD1. The ends lost 1 base at V and 0 bases at J; junction bases unmatched: 10. Germline CDR1 and CDR2: SGHKS and YYEKEE (reference sequence). The CDR3 length is 20 residues. CDR3 protein: CASSLFGQGEGSSYNSPLHF. The DNA for the CDR3 is TGTGCCAGCAGCTTGTTTGGACAGGGGGAAGGAAGCTCCTATAATTCACCCCTCCACTTT.

The V gene is TRBV28, the J gene TRBJ2-7; 8 bases line up with TRBD1. Germline loops: CDR1 MDHEN, CDR2 SYDVKM. V dropped 5 bases and J dropped 0; count of bases not matched to a gene: 6. The CDR3 has 15 amino acids. CDR3 DNA sequence: TGTGCCAGCAGTCTCCCCGGGACAGGCTCCTACGAGCAGTACTTC. This codes for CASSLPGTGSYEQYF. Drawing the rest from reference TRBV28 and TRBJ2-7, the complete variable domain is DVKVTQSSRYLVKRTGEKVFLECVQDMDHENMFWYRQDPGLGLRLIYFSYDVKMKEKGDIPEGYSVSREKKERFSLILESASTNQTSMYLCASSLPGTGSYEQYFGPGTRLTVT.

The chain recombines TRBV29-1 with TRBJ2-5, with D tentatively TRBD2 (5 bases). Germline loops: CDR1 SQVTM, CDR2 ANQGSEA. This CDR3 region has 14 residues. V lost 6 bases, J lost 1 base, and 15 bases lay in between. The CDR3 sequence: CSVCWGAVQETQYF. The CDR3 region has the DNA TGCAGCGTGTGCTGGGGAGCAGTCCAAGAGACCCAGTACTTC.

This chain joins TRBV5-6 and TRBJ1-1, with a possible D match to TRBD1 (5 bases). Per the germline V gene, CDR1 is SGHDT and CDR2 is YYEEEE. Trimming left V 5 bases short and J 3 bases short, with 14 bases between. The CDR3 has 14 amino acids. This CDR3 reads CASRSWGGDTEAFF. CDR3 nucleotide sequence: TGTGCCAGCAGGTCTTGGGGGGGTGACACTGAAGCTTTCTTT.

The rearrangement joins TRBV9 to TRBJ1-1; 7 nucleotides align to TRBD1. The CDR3 spans 12 residues. Germline V gene data show CDR1 as SGDLS and CDR2 as YYNGEE. V was pared by 3 bases and J by 8 bases, with 4 bases of the junction left unmatched. The CDR3 region is CASSGWDSEAFF. The CDR3 DNA is TGTGCCAGCAGCGGGTGGGACAGCGAAGCTTTCTTT. The variable domain in full, with the rest retrieved from reference TRBV9 and TRBJ1-1, is DSGVTQTPKHLITATGQRVTLRCSPRSGDLSVYWYQQSLDQGLQFLIQYYNGEERAKGNILERFSAQQFPDLHSELNLSSLELGDSALYFCASSGWDSEAFFGQGTRLTVV.

J is TRBJ1-5 and V is TRBV10-3, with 10 bases matching TRBD1. V lost 10 bases to trimming and J lost 6 bases; unmatched junction nucleotides: 12. Germline V gene sequence: CDR1 ENHRY, CDR2 SYGVKD. The CDR3 covers 15 residues. The CDR3: CATQAGQGSVQPQHF. The CDR3 nucleotides read TGTGCCACCCAAGCGGGACAGGGGTCTGTTCAGCCCCAGCATTTT.

The V gene is TRBV4-1, the J gene TRBJ2-7; tentatively, D is TRBD2 (6 bases). From germline, CDR1 is MGHRA and CDR2 YSYEKL. V was clipped by 4 bases and J by 3 bases, with 19 bases between them. The CDR3 runs 16 residues. The CDR3 region is CASSLGSPGVGYEQYF. CDR3 sequence (DNA): TGCGCCAGCAGCCTAGGAAGTCCGGGAGTAGGCTACGAGCAGTACTTC.

V usage is TRBV10-1 and J usage is TRBJ1-2; 7 bases match TRBD1. The V segment lost 9 bases and the J segment 0 bases; nucleotides outside the gene matches: 7. The CDR3 is 14 residues long. Germline CDR1 is WNHNN and CDR2 is SYGVQD (reference sequence). This chain's CDR3 is CARNRGSPNYGYTF. The CDR3 nucleotides are TGCGCCAGGAACAGGGGCTCTCCTAACTATGGCTACACCTTC.

This clone was seen only once. The chain employs TRBV18 and TRBJ2-2; weak D call: TRBD1 (5 bases). V was shortened by 2 bases and J by 5 bases, with 24 bases between the two germline ends. The CDR3 sequence is 19 residues long. From germline, CDR1 is KGHSH and CDR2 LQKENI. The CDR3 region has the DNA TGTGCCAGCTCACCAAGGGCACCGGGCGAAACAGGTTGGACCGGGGAGCTGTTTTTT. This translates into CASSPRAPGETGWTGELFF.

This chain joins TRBV28 and TRBJ2-3; perhaps TRBD2 as D (6 bases). With 6 bases removed from V and 4 bases from J, the gap between germline ends came to 20 bases. There are 16 residues in the CDR3. Germline CDR1 reads MDHEN; CDR2 reads SYDVKM. CDR3 protein: CASSSPPGLASDTQYF. The CDR3 DNA reads as TGTGCCAGCAGCTCCCCCCCGGGACTGGCCTCAGATACGCAGTATTTT.

The gene calls are TRBV25-1 and TRBJ2-3; D gene uncertain. The ends were cut back, 4 bases at V and 5 bases at J, with 4 bases in the middle. The germline CDR1 and CDR2 sequences are MGHDK and SYGVNS. This CDR3 spans 11 amino acids. CDR3 protein: CASSAGDTQYF. CDR3 sequence (DNA): TGTGCCAGCAGTGCGGGAGATACGCAGTATTTT.

This clone was counted only a few times. The J gene is TRBJ1-6, the V gene TRBV5-5, with D perhaps matching TRBD1 (5 bases). The germline CDR1 and CDR2 sequences are SGHKS and YYEKEE (reference sequence). V gave up 3 bases and J gave up 6 bases, with 16 bases separating them. The CDR3 covers 16 residues. The CDR3 bases are TGTGCCAGCAGCTCAACCTCAGGGCCTCTTAATTCACCCCTCCACTTT. Translation: CASSSTSGPLNSPLHF.